In its sample, the clone carrying this T cell receptor beta chain ranks as medium-sized. Its target is not known. A mixed TRB-A/B primer pool amplified rearranged TRB by multiplex touch-down PCR. One entry per CDR3 protein results from TCRdb running MiXCR on the multiplex PCR reads. Among about 11,000 distinct CDR3 sequences listed, roughly 29% were seen once. The V end was cut by 3 bases, the J end by 11 bases, with 10 bases between. CDR3 length: 10 residues. Per the germline V gene, CDR1 is SQVTM and CDR2 is ANQGSEA. This sample is part of a study of T cell repertoires in aging, cancer and after chemotherapy. Findings and limits, study-wide: Age-matched healthy donors had significantly more diverse, less clonal blood TCR repertoires than untreated cancer patients.

Peripheral blood genomic DNA, not sorted cells or RNA, was the template. The TCR sequence derives from a human donor in good health. Sequenced input: blood. This chain joins TRBV29-1 and TRBJ1-1; no reliable D call. CDR3 bases: TGCAGCGTTGACCCCACCGGGGCTTTCTTT. Translation gives CSVDPTGAFF.